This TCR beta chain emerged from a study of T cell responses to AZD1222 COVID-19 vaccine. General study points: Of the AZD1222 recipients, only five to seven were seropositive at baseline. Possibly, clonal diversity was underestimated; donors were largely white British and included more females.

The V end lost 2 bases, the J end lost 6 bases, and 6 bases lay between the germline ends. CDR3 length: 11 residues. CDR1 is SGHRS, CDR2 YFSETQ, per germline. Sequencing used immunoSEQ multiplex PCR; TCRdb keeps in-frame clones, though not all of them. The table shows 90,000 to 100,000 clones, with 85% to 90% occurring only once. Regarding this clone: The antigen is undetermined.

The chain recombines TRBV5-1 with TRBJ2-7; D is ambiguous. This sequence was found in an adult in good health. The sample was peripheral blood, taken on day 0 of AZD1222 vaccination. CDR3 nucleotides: TGCGCCAGCAGCTTAAACTTCGAGCAGTACTTC. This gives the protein CASSLNFEQYF. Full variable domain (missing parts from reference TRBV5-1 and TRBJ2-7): KAGVTQTPRYLIKTRGQQVTLSCSPISGHRSVSWYQQTPGQGLQFLFEYFSETQRNKGNFPGRFSGRQFSNSRSEMNVSTLELGDSALYLCASSLNFEQYFGPGTRLTVT.